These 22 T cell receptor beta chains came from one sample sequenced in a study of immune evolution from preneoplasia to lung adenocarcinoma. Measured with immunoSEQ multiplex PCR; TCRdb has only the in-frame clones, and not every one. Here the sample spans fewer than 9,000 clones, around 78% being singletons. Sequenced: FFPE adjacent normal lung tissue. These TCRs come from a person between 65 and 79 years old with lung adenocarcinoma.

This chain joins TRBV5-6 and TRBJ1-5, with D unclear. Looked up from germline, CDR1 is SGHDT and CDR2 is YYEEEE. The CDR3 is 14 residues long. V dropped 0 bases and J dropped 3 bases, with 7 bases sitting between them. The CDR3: CASSLVVFNQPQHF. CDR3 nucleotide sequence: TGTGCCAGCAGCTTGGTTGTCTTCAATCAGCCCCAGCATTTT.

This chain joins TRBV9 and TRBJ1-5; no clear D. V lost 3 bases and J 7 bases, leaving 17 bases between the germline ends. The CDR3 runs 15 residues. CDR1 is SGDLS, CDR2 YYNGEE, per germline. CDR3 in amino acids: CASSGAEGTGQPQHF. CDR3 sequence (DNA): TGTGCCAGCAGCGGGGCGGAGGGTACGGGGCAGCCCCAGCATTTT.

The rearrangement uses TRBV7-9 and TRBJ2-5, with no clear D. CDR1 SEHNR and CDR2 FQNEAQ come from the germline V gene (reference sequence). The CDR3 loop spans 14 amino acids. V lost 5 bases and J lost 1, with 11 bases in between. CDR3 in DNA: TGTGCCAGCAGCAAGGCCGGGTTCCAAGAGACCCAGTACTTC. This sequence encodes CASSKAGFQETQYF.

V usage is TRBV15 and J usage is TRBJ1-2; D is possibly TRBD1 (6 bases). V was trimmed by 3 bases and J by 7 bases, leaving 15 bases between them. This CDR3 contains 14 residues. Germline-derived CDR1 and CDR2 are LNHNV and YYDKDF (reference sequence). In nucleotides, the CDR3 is TGTGCCACCAGCAGGGTCGGGGGGGCGGGTGGCTACACCTTC. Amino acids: CATSRVGGAGGYTF.

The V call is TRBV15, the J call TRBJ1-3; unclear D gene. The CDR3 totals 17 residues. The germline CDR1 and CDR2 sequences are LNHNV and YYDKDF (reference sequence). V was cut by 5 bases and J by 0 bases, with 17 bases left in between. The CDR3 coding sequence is TGTGCCACCAGCGCGCGAATGGGGATGAGCTCTGGAAACACCATATATTTT. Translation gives CATSARMGMSSGNTIYF.

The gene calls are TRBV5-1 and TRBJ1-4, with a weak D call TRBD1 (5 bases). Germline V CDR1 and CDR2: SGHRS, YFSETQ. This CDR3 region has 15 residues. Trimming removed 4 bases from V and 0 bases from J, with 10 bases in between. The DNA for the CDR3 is TGCGCCAGCAGCCCAGACAGACCAACTAATGAAAAACTGTTTTTT. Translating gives CASSPDRPTNEKLFF.

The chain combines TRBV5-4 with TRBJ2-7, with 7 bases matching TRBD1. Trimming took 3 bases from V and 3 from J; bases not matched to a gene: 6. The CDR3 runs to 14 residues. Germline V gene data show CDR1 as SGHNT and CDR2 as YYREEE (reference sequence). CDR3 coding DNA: TGTGCCAGCAGCTCCTATAGGGACAGCTACGAGCAGTACTTC. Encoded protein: CASSSYRDSYEQYF.

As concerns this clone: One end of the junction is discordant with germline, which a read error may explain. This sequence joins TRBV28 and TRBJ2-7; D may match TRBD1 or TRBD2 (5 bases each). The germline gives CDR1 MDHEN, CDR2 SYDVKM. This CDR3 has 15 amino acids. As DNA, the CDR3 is TGCGCCAGCAGTTTTCTAGGGACCCCCTCCTACGAGCAGTACTTC. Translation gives CASSFLGTPSYEQYF.

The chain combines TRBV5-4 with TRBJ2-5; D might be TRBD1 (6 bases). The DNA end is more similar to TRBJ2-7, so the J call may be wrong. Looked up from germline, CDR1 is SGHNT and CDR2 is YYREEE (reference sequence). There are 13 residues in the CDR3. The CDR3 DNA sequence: TGTGCCTCCAGGGACACCCTAACCTACGAGCAGTACTTC. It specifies CASRDTLTYEQYF.

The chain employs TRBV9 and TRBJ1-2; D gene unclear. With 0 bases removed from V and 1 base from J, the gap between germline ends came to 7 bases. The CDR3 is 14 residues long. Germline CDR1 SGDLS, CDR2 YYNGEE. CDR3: CASSVGNVNYGYTF. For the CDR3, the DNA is TGTGCCAGCAGCGTAGGAAACGTTAACTATGGCTACACCTTC.

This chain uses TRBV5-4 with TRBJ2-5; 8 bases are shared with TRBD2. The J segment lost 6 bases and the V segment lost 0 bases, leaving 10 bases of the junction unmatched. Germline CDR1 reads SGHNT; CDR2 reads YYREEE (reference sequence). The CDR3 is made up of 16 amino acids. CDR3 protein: CASSLGLASFQQTQYF. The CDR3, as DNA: TGTGCCAGCAGCTTGGGACTAGCGAGTTTTCAGCAGACCCAGTACTTC.

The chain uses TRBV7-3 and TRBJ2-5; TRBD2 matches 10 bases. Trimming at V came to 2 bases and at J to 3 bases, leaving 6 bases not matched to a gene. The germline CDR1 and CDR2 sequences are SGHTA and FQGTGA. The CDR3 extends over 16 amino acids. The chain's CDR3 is CASSLGLAGVKETQYF. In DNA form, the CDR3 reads TGTGCCAGCAGCTTAGGGCTAGCGGGAGTAAAAGAGACCCAGTACTTC.

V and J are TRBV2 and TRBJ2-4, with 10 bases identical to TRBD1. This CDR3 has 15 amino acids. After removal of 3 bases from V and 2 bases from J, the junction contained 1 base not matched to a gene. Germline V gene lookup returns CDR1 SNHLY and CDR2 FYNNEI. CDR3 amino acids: CASSEDRGTKNIQYF. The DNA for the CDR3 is TGTGCCAGCAGTGAGGACAGGGGGACCAAAAACATTCAGTACTTC.

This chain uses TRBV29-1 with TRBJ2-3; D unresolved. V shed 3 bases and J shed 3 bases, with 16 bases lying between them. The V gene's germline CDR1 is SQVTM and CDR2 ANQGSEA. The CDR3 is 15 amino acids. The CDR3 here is CSVESPGLRTDTQYF. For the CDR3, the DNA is TGCAGCGTTGAGTCGCCGGGCCTAAGGACAGATACGCAGTATTTT.

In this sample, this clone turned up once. CDR3 sequence: CSVQSDSYNEQFF. The CDR3 DNA is TGCAGCGTCCAGAGCGACTCCTACAATGAGCAGTTCTTC. This chain joins TRBV29-1 and TRBJ2-1, with no clear D. Trimming pared 6 bases from V and 0 bases from J, leaving 9 bases between. Germline CDR1 is SQVTM and CDR2 is ANQGSEA. The CDR3 is made up of 13 amino acids.

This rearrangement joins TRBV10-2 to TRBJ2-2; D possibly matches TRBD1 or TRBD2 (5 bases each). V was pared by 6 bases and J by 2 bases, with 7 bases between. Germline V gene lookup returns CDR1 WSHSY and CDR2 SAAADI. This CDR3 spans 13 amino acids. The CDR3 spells CASRRGNTGELFF. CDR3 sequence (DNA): TGCGCCAGCAGGAGGGGTAACACCGGGGAGCTGTTTTTT.

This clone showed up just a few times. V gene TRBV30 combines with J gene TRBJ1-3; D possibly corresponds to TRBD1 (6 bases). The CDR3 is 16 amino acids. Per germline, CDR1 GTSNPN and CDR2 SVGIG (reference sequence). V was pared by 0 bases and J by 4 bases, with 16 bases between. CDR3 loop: CAWSVRTVLGGNTIYF. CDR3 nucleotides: TGTGCCTGGAGTGTACGGACAGTGCTAGGCGGAAACACCATATATTTT.

The CDR3, as DNA: TGTGCCAGCAGCACTACGACAGGGAGGGAGACCCAGTACTTC. Encoded protein: CASSTTTGRETQYF. The chain joins TRBV9 to TRBJ2-5; TRBD1 might be the D (7 bases). V gave up 4 bases and J gave up 5 bases, with 15 bases separating them. This CDR3 spans 14 amino acids. CDR1 and CDR2 from the germline V gene are SGDLS and YYNGEE.

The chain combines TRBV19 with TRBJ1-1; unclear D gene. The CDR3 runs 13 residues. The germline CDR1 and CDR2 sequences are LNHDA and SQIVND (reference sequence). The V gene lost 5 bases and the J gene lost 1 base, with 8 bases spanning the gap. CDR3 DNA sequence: TGTGCCAGTAGTGCACAAAGGAACACTGAAGCTTTCTTT. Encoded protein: CASSAQRNTEAFF.

CDR3 DNA sequence: TGTGCCAGCAGTCGTACCGGGAGGATGAACACAGATACGCAGTATTTT. Its protein is CASSRTGRMNTDTQYF. The chain employs TRBV5-4 and TRBJ2-3; 7 bases agree with TRBD2. Germline V gene lookup returns CDR1 SGHNT and CDR2 YYREEE (reference sequence). The ends lost 5 bases at V and 2 bases at J; junction bases unmatched: 11. The CDR3 has 16 amino acids.

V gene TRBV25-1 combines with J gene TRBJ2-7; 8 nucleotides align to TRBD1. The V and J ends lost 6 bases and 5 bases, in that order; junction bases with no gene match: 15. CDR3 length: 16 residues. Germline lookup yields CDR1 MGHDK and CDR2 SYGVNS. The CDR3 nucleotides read TGTGCCAGCAGACGTGCAGGGGGCGAATCGGGAAACGAGCAGTACTTC. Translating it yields CASRRAGGESGNEQYF.

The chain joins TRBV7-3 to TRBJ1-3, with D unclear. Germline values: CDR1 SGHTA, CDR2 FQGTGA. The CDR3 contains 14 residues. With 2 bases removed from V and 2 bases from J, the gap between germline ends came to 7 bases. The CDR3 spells CASSLSLTGNTIYF. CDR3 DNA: TGTGCCAGCAGCTTATCATTAACTGGAAACACCATATATTTT. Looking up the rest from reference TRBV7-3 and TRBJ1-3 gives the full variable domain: GAGVSQTPSNKVTEKGKYVELRCDPISGHTALYWYRQSLGQGPEFLIYFQGTGAADDSGLPNDRFFAVRPEGSVSTLKIQRTERGDSAVYLCASSLSLTGNTIYFGEGSWLTVV.